This entry lists 13 T cell receptor beta chains sequenced from one sample in a study of glioma-infiltrating T cells after dendritic cell vaccination. Sequencing was performed with immunoSEQ multiplex PCR; in TCRdb, only in-frame clones are kept and a portion is missing. The profile shows 75,000 to 95,000 clones, around 86% of them singletons. Specified time point: after dendritic cell vaccination, including at tumor progression/relapse. Here the sequenced sample was blood, taken after dendritic cell vaccination. The source of these receptors is a human donor with glioblastoma.

The chain uses TRBV28 and TRBJ2-5, with D maybe TRBD1 (5 bases). The J call is uncertain, as TRBJ2-7 better fits the DNA end. The CDR3 is 13 amino acids. Germline CDR1 reads MDHEN; CDR2 reads SYDVKM. The CDR3 here is CASRRPGHYEQYF. In nucleotides, the CDR3 is TGTGCCAGCAGGCGTCCAGGACACTACGAGCAGTACTTC.

This chain connects TRBV4-2 to TRBJ2-5; D may be TRBD2 (5 bases). V was trimmed by 0 bases and J by 5 bases, leaving 13 bases between them. Looked up from germline, CDR1 is LGHNA and CDR2 is YNFKEQ. This CDR3 comprises 15 residues. The CDR3 here is CASSQEGAAVETQYF. The CDR3 DNA is TGTGCCAGCAGCCAAGAAGGAGCGGCTGTGGAGACCCAGTACTTC.

The genes are TRBV4-2 and TRBJ2-6; D remains ambiguous. The germline CDR1 and CDR2 sequences are LGHNA and YNFKEQ. V was pared by 0 bases and J by 0 bases, with 15 bases between. The CDR3 length is 19 residues. The CDR3 reads CASSQENARLSSGANVLTF. In nucleotides, the CDR3 is TGTGCCAGCAGCCAAGAGAACGCCAGGCTGAGCTCTGGGGCCAACGTCCTGACTTTC.

This chain links TRBV29-1 with TRBJ1-2; 8 nucleotides match TRBD1. Trimming removed 4 bases from V and 8 bases from J; junction bases left unmatched: 9. The CDR3 has 13 residues. Germline V CDR1 and CDR2: SQVTM, ANQGSEA. Here the CDR3 reads CSVGEWTGRGYTF. The CDR3 region has the DNA TGCAGCGTTGGGGAGTGGACAGGGAGAGGCTACACCTTC.

V and J are TRBV7-2 and TRBJ2-7; D might be TRBD2 (5 bases). The CDR3 loop spans 14 amino acids. V lost 5 bases, J lost 2 bases, and 13 bases lay in between. Germline CDR1 reads SGHTA; CDR2 reads FQGNSA. The CDR3 here is CASSPPGGTYEQYF. CDR3 in DNA: TGTGCCAGCAGCCCTCCCGGAGGTACCTACGAGCAGTACTTC. Variable domain in full (rest from reference TRBV7-2 and TRBJ2-7): GAGVSQSPSNKVTEKGKDVELRCDPISGHTALYWYRQSLGQGLEFLIYFQGNSAPDKSGLPSDRFSAERTGGSVSTLTIQRTQQEDSAVYLCASSPPGGTYEQYFGPGTRLTVT.

The V call is TRBV5-1, the J call TRBJ2-3; 8 bases are shared with TRBD1. CDR3 size: 16 residues. From germline, CDR1 is SGHRS and CDR2 YFSETQ. Losses at the gene ends were 3 bases for V and 3 bases for J; bases not matched to a gene: 9. The CDR3 bases are TGCGCCAGCAGCTGGGGCCAACAGGGGGAGACAGATACGCAGTATTTT. Protein product: CASSWGQQGETDTQYF.

The gene calls are TRBV10-1 and TRBJ2-1; possibly TRBD2 for D (5 bases). The V and J ends lost 2 bases and 7 bases respectively, with 9 bases between them. The germline CDR1 and CDR2 sequences are WNHNN and SYGVQD (reference sequence). This CDR3 has 13 amino acids. The CDR3 reads CASSETLVNEQFF. The DNA for the CDR3 is TGCGCCAGCAGTGAGACACTAGTGAATGAGCAGTTCTTC.

This chain uses TRBV13 with TRBJ1-1; D is ambiguous. V was clipped by 3 bases and J by 5 bases, with 16 bases between them. The CDR3 spans 15 residues. Germline CDR1 and CDR2: PRHDT and FYEKMQ (reference sequence). The CDR3 coding sequence is TGTGCCAGCAGCTTCCCAAGACAAGCGGGGACTGAAGCTTTCTTT. Translated, it gives CASSFPRQAGTEAFF.

This clone was counted only a few times. The V gene is TRBV19, the J gene TRBJ1-5; 12 nucleotides align to TRBD1. CDR1 is LNHDA and CDR2 is SQIVND in the germline V gene (reference sequence). V lost 8 bases, J lost 7 bases, and 9 bases stayed unmatched. The CDR3 is 15 residues long. The DNA of the CDR3 is TGTGCCAGTCCACCACAGGGACAGGGGGCCCAGCCCCAGCATTTT. Translated: CASPPQGQGAQPQHF.

V and J are TRBV11-3 and TRBJ2-1, with 9 bases matching TRBD2. With 5 bases clipped from V and 3 bases from J, the junction kept 5 bases outside the gene matches. The germline V gene encodes CDR1 SGHNT and CDR2 YENEEA. The CDR3 is 15 amino acids. CDR3 coding DNA: TGTGCCAGCAGCCAACAGCGGGGGGACTACAATGAGCAGTTCTTC. Amino acids: CASSQQRGDYNEQFF. The whole variable domain, remainder taken from reference TRBV11-3 and TRBJ2-1, is EAGVVQSPRYKIIEKKQPVAFWCNPISGHNTLYWYLQNLGQGPELLIRYENEEAVDDSQLPKDRFSAERLKGVDSTLKIQPAELGDSAVYLCASSQQRGDYNEQFFGPGTRLTVL.

The chain recombines TRBV7-2 with TRBJ1-5; a weak D match, TRBD1 (5 bases). CDR3 length equals 13 residues. Germline-derived CDR1 and CDR2 are SGHTA and FQGNSA. The V and J ends lost 7 bases and 6 bases respectively, with 13 bases between them. CDR3 loop: CASTAGFGQPQHF. The CDR3 DNA reads TGTGCCAGCACGGCAGGGTTTGGTCAGCCCCAGCATTTT.

This sequence joins TRBV28 and TRBJ2-1; TRBD2 aligns across 12 bases. V dropped 5 bases and J dropped 8; count of bases not matched to a gene: 7. Germline CDR1 MDHEN, CDR2 SYDVKM. This CDR3 is 15 amino acids long. The CDR3 region has the DNA TGTGCCAGCAGTCTTCTAGCGGGAGGGATCGATGAGCAGTTCTTC. Its translation is CASSLLAGGIDEQFF. Looking up the rest from reference TRBV28 and TRBJ2-1 gives the full variable domain: DVKVTQSSRYLVKRTGEKVFLECVQDMDHENMFWYRQDPGLGLRLIYFSYDVKMKEKGDIPEGYSVSREKKERFSLILESASTNQTSMYLCASSLLAGGIDEQFFGPGTRLTVL.

This CDR3 reads CASSAHRGVNTEAFF. The CDR3 DNA sequence: TGTGCCAGCAGTGCTCACAGGGGAGTGAACACTGAAGCTTTCTTT. This rearrangement joins TRBV6-1 to TRBJ1-1; 7 bases align to TRBD1. The germline V gene encodes CDR1 MNHNS and CDR2 SASEGT. J was trimmed by 0 bases and V by 4 bases; bases with no gene match: 5. The CDR3 totals 15 residues.